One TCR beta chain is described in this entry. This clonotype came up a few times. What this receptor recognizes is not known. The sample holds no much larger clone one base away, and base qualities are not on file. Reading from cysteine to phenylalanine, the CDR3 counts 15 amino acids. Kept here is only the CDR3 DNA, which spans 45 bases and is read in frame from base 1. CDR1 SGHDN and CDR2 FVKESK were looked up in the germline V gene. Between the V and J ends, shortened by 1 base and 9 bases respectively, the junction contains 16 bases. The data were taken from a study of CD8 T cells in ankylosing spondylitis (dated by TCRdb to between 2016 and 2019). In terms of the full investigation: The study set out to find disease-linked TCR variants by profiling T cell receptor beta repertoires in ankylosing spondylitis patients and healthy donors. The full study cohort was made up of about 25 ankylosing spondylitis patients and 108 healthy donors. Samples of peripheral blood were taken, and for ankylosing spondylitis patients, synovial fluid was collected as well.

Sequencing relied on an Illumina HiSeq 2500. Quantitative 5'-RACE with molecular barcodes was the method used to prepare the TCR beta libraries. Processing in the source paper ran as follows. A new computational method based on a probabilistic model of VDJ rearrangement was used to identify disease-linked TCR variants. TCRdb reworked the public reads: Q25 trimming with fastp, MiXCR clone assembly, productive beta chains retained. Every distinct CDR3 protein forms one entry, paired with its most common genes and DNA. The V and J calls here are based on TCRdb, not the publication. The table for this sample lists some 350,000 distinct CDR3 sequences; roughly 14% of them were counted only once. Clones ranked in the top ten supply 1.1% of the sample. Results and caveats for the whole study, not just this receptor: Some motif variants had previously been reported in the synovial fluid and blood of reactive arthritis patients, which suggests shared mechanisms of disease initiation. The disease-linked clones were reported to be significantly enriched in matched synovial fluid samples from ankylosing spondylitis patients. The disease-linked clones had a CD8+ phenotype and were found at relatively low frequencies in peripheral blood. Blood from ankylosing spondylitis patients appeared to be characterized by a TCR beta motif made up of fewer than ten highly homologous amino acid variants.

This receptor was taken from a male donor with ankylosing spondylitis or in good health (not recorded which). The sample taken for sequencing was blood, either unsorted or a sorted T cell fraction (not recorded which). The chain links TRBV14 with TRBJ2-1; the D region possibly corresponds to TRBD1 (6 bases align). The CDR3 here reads CASSQVGNPQGEQFF. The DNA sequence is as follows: TGTGCCAGCAGCCAAGTTGGAAACCCACAGGGTGAGCAGTTCTTC.